Each of the 25 T cell receptor beta chains below was sequenced from the same sample in a study of blood T cells in healthy people across ages. The authors ran a second PCR of 7 to 11 cycles using a sample-barcoded 5' primer and a J-beta primer mix. From the 5' RACE reads, TCRdb called clonotypes with MiXCR, one entry per CDR3 protein. The sample has some 900,000 distinct CDR3 sequences, approximately 49% seen once. Material for sequencing was blood. These receptors were taken from a man aged 25 to 40 in good health.

The J gene is TRBJ1-4, the V gene TRBV7-3; D possibly corresponds to TRBD1 (5 bases). In germline, CDR1 is SGHTA, CDR2 FQGTGA. The CDR3 loop spans 16 amino acids. Trimming cost V 4 bases and J 5 bases, with 17 bases left between them. CDR3 coding DNA: TGTGCCAGCAGCTCCCAAGGGGCAGGAGGGAATGAAAAACTGTTTTTT. Translating gives CASSSQGAGGNEKLFF.

J is TRBJ2-5 and V is TRBV4-1, with 7 bases aligning to TRBD2. The length of the CDR3 is 15 residues. The junction had 3 bases not matched to a gene; V was cut back by 0 bases and J by 2 bases. The germline V gene encodes CDR1 MGHRA and CDR2 YSYEKL. CDR3 bases: TGCGCCAGCAGCCAAGATTCAGCGGGACAAGAGACCCAGTACTTC. Translated: CASSQDSAGQETQYF.

The rearrangement links TRBV11-2 to TRBJ1-2; D remains ambiguous. Germline CDR1 and CDR2: SGHAT and FQNNGV. The CDR3 sequence is 14 residues long. V lost 5 bases to trimming and J lost 8 bases, with 18 bases between them. The DNA for the CDR3 is TGTGCCAGCAGCCGAACCATTAAATCGGGGGGCTACACCTTC. It codes for CASSRTIKSGGYTF.

CDR3 protein: CSVSEAAEAFF. In DNA form, the CDR3 reads TGCAGCGTTAGTGAGGCCGCTGAAGCTTTCTTT. The V call is TRBV29-1, the J call TRBJ1-1, with D unresolved. Germline loops: CDR1 SQVTM, CDR2 ANQGSEA. CDR3 length equals 11 residues. With 5 bases removed from V and 6 bases from J, the gap between germline ends came to 10 bases.

This clonotype was seen ten or more times. The chain carries TRBV6-2 or TRBV6-3 and TRBJ2-1; TRBD2 matches at 7 bases. Per the germline V gene, CDR1 is MNHEY and CDR2 is SVGEGT. The V gene end was trimmed by 8 bases and the J gene end by 2 bases; junction bases not matched to a gene: 9. This CDR3 comprises 15 residues. The CDR3, as DNA: TGTGCCAGCGGACTAGGGCCAGCAACCTACAATGAGCAGTTCTTC. The encoded protein is CASGLGPATYNEQFF.

V usage is TRBV7-2 and J usage is TRBJ2-3; 9 bases match TRBD1. The J segment lost 4 bases and the V segment lost 3 bases, leaving 5 bases of the junction unmatched. The length of the CDR3 is 15 residues. Germline CDR1 is SGHTA and CDR2 is FQGNSA. CDR3 in DNA: TGTGCCAGCAGCTTCTTGACAGGGGGAGCAGATACGCAGTATTTT. It translates to CASSFLTGGADTQYF.

This rearrangement joins TRBV6-1 to TRBJ1-2; D call uncertain. V gave up 1 base and J gave up 3 bases, with 3 bases separating them. CDR1 and CDR2 from the germline V gene are MNHNS and SASEGT. The CDR3 totals 12 residues. This CDR3 reads CASSEVHYGYTF. The CDR3 DNA is TGTGCCAGCAGTGAAGTACACTATGGCTACACCTTC.

V and J are TRBV10-3 and TRBJ1-1, with 7 bases matching TRBD1. After removal of 0 bases from V and 7 bases from J, the junction contained 5 bases not matched to a gene. CDR3 size: 14 residues. CDR1 and CDR2 (germline): ENHRY, SYGVKD. The CDR3 DNA reads as TGTGCCATCAGTGAGTCAGGAGGGGGCGGTGAAGCTTTCTTT. It is translated as CAISESGGGGEAFF.

This sequence joins TRBV12-5 and TRBJ2-5, with a weak D call TRBD1 (6 bases). The CDR3 loop spans 14 amino acids. CDR1 is LGHNT and CDR2 is FRNRAP in the germline V gene. V was pared by 1 base and J by 5 bases, with 11 bases between. For the CDR3, the DNA is TGTGCTAGTGGTTTGGGGACAGCTCGGGAGACCCAGTACTTC. Amino acid sequence: CASGLGTARETQYF.

This chain joins TRBV20-1 and TRBJ1-2; D ambiguous. V gave up 5 bases and J gave up 4 bases, with 14 bases separating them. The CDR3 length is 13 residues. The germline V gene has CDR1 DFQATT and CDR2 SNEGSKA (reference sequence). This CDR3 is CSAPFPGPYGYTF. The DNA for the CDR3 is TGCAGTGCTCCATTTCCCGGACCCTATGGCTACACCTTC.

Concerning this clonotype: Germline is not matched at one junction end, which may reflect a read error. The rearrangement uses TRBV10-3 and TRBJ2-1; 11 bases map to TRBD2. The germline V gene encodes CDR1 ENHRY and CDR2 SYGVKD. The CDR3 contains 19 residues. CDR3 sequence (DNA): TGTGCCATCAGTTCCTGGCGACAGAGGGGTAGCGGGGGGGACAATGCGCAGTTCTTC. Its protein is CAISSWRQRGSGGDNAQFF.

This chain connects TRBV29-1 to TRBJ2-2; 10 bases fit TRBD1. Per the germline V gene, CDR1 is SQVTM and CDR2 is ANQGSEA. V was pared by 7 bases and J by 3 bases, with 2 bases of the junction left unmatched. The CDR3 covers 13 residues. CDR3 loop: CSAGQGDTGELFF. CDR3 nucleotides: TGCAGCGCCGGACAGGGGGACACCGGGGAGCTGTTTTTT.

This chain joins TRBV5-1 and TRBJ1-1; a weak D match, TRBD1 (5 bases). In germline, CDR1 is SGHRS, CDR2 YFSETQ. The V and J ends lost 4 bases and 0 bases respectively, with 10 bases between them. This CDR3 has 14 amino acids. CDR3 DNA sequence: TGCGCCAGCAGCCAGGACACCGTGAACACTGAAGCTTTCTTT. This gives the protein CASSQDTVNTEAFF.

The chain couples TRBV6-5 to TRBJ2-7; the match to TRBD1 covers 10 bases. Looked up from germline, CDR1 is MNHEY and CDR2 is SVGAGI. J was trimmed by 5 bases and V by 0 bases; bases with no gene match: 10. This CDR3 is built from 17 residues. The DNA for the CDR3 is TGTGCCAGCAGTTACTCGTGGGACAGGGGCAAAGGGGACGAGCAGTACTTC. Amino acid sequence: CASSYSWDRGKGDEQYF.

This clonotype was detected a few times. The V and J genes are TRBV20-1 and TRBJ2-5, with a weak D call TRBD2 (5 bases). Germline CDR1 reads DFQATT; CDR2 reads SNEGSKA (reference sequence). Trimming took off 2 bases at V and 4 bases at J, with 14 bases between the two ends. The CDR3 totals 14 residues. The CDR3 sequence is CSARTQLGRETQYF. DNA of the CDR3: TGCAGTGCTAGAACCCAGTTGGGGAGAGAGACCCAGTACTTC.

V usage is TRBV7-2 and J usage is TRBJ2-5, with 8 bases that match TRBD2. V dropped 5 bases and J dropped 2; count of bases not matched to a gene: 22. The germline V gene has CDR1 SGHTA and CDR2 FQGNSA. This CDR3 spans 20 amino acids. In DNA form, the CDR3 reads TGTGCCAGCAGCCCCAGTACGGGGGGGACTACCAATGCATTACAAGAGACCCAGTACTTC. Translation gives CASSPSTGGTTNALQETQYF.

The V gene is TRBV28, the J gene TRBJ2-5, with D possibly being TRBD1 (6 bases). V shed 5 bases and J shed 4 bases, with 17 bases lying between them. CDR3 length: 15 amino acids. Germline CDR1 is MDHEN and CDR2 is SYDVKM. CDR3 in DNA: TGTGCCAGCAGTCTTCCGGGACATTCGGCAGAGACCCAGTACTTC. It codes for CASSLPGHSAETQYF.

The chain combines TRBV20-1 with TRBJ1-5; D remains unclear. CDR3 length: 15 amino acids. CDR1 is DFQATT, CDR2 SNEGSKA, per germline (reference sequence). V lost 4 bases, J lost 0 bases, and 13 bases lay in between. The CDR3, as DNA: TGCAGTGCTAAAGGTAGCTACTCTAGCAATCAGCCCCAGCATTTT. It specifies CSAKGSYSSNQPQHF.

V usage is TRBV6-1 and J usage is TRBJ2-3; D could derive from TRBD1 or TRBD2 (5 bases each). Trimming pared 5 bases from V and 2 bases from J, leaving 11 bases between. This CDR3 spans 14 amino acids. Germline CDR1 reads MNHNS; CDR2 reads SASEGT. CDR3 sequence: CASSSGTFTDTQYF. The CDR3 region has the DNA TGTGCCAGCAGTTCTGGGACCTTCACAGATACGCAGTATTTT.

The chain links TRBV12-3 or TRBV12-4 to TRBJ2-7, with unresolved D. There are 13 residues in the CDR3. V was shortened by 1 base and J by 5 bases, with 9 bases between the two germline ends. CDR3: CASSLGLRDEQYF. The CDR3 DNA follows: TGTGCCAGCAGTTTAGGACTTCGGGACGAGCAGTACTTC.

The gene calls are TRBV3-1 and TRBJ1-2, with D possibly matching TRBD1 (5 bases). Germline V CDR1 and CDR2: LGHDT, YNNKEL (reference sequence). Trimming removed 10 bases from V and 7 bases from J, with 19 bases in between. This CDR3 has 13 amino acids. The CDR3 loop reads CAIIQGGQGGYTF. The DNA for the CDR3 is TGTGCCATCATCCAAGGAGGGCAGGGTGGCTACACCTTC.

The genes are TRBV27 and TRBJ2-3; 10 bases are shared with TRBD2. The length of the CDR3 is 14 residues. V shed 8 bases, J shed 5 bases, and the junction held 7 bases outside the gene matches. The germline V gene encodes CDR1 MNHEY and CDR2 SMNVEV (reference sequence). CDR3 nucleotide sequence: TGTGCCAGCGCCGGACTAGCGGAGGGAGATACGCAGTATTTT. The encoded protein is CASAGLAEGDTQYF.

The chain is built from TRBV7-2 and TRBJ2-7, with 7 bases fitting TRBD2. V shed 2 bases and J 4 bases; nucleotides not matched to a gene: 5. Germline assignment: CDR1 SGHTA and CDR2 FQGNSA. CDR3 length: 14 amino acids. The CDR3 loop reads CASSLNGLGYEQYF. In DNA form, the CDR3 reads TGTGCCAGCAGCTTAAACGGACTAGGGTACGAGCAGTACTTC. The whole variable domain, remainder taken from reference TRBV7-2 and TRBJ2-7, is GAGVSQSPSNKVTEKGKDVELRCDPISGHTALYWYRQSLGQGLEFLIYFQGNSAPDKSGLPSDRFSAERTGGSVSTLTIQRTQQEDSAVYLCASSLNGLGYEQYFGPGTRLTVT.

J is TRBJ2-1 and V is TRBV7-2; 13 bases match TRBD2. In germline, CDR1 is SGHTA, CDR2 FQGNSA. V lost 3 bases, J lost 5 bases, and 7 bases stayed unmatched. This CDR3 comprises 17 residues. CDR3 DNA sequence: TGTGCCAGCAGCTTCGGGGGACTAGCGGGGTCTAACAATGAGCAGTTCTTC. This sequence encodes CASSFGGLAGSNNEQFF. Full variable domain (outside the CDR3, taken from reference TRBV7-2 and TRBJ2-1): GAGVSQSPSNKVTEKGKDVELRCDPISGHTALYWYRQSLGQGLEFLIYFQGNSAPDKSGLPSDRFSAERTGGSVSTLTIQRTQQEDSAVYLCASSFGGLAGSNNEQFFGPGTRLTVL.

The chain recombines TRBV20-1 with TRBJ2-5; possible D gene TRBD2, 5 bases. The V gene lost 5 bases and the J gene lost 1 base, with 8 bases spanning the gap. The CDR3 has 12 amino acids. Germline loops: CDR1 DFQATT, CDR2 SNEGSKA (reference sequence). Here the CDR3 reads CSAPLVQETQYF. CDR3 DNA sequence: TGCAGTGCTCCACTAGTCCAAGAGACCCAGTACTTC.